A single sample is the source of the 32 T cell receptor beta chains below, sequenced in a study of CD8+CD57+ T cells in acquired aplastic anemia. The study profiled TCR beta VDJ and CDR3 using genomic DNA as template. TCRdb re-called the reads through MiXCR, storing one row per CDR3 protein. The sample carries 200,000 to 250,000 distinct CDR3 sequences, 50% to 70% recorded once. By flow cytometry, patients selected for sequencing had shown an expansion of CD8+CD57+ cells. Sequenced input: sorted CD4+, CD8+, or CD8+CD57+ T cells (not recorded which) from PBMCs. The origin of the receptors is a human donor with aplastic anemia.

In DNA form, the CDR3 reads TGCGCCAGCAGCACGGAGCCCGGGGCCAACGTCCTGACTTTC. This sequence encodes CASSTEPGANVLTF. The rearrangement uses TRBV5-1 and TRBJ2-6; D is uncertain. V lost 4 bases, J lost 4 bases, and 9 bases lay in between. CDR3 length: 14 residues. The V gene's germline CDR1 is SGHRS and CDR2 YFSETQ.

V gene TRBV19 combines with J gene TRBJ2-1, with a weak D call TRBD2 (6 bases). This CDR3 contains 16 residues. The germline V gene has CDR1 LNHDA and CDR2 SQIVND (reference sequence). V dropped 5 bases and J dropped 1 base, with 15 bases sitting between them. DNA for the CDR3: TGTGCCAGTAGTTCGGGGGTTAGCGGATCCTACAATGAGCAGTTCTTC. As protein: CASSSGVSGSYNEQFF.

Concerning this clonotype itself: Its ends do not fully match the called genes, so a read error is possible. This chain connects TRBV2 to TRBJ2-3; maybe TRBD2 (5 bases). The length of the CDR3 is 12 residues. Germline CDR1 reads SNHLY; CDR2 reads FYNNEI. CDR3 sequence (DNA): TGTGCCAGCATTCGGAGTGGGAGCCTCCCACTTTTT. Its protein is CASIRSGSLPLF.

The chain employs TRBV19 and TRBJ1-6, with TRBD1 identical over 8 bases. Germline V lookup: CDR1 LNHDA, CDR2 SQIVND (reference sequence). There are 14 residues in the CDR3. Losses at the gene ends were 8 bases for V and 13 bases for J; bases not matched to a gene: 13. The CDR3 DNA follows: TGTGCCAGTGGGACAGGCGATAGCAATCAGCCCCTCCACTTT. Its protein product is CASGTGDSNQPLHF.

CDR3 sequence: CASSGTGAKEQYF. CDR3 nucleotides: TGTGCCAGCAGTGGGACAGGGGCGAAGGAGCAGTACTTC. This chain links TRBV2 with TRBJ2-7; 9 bases align to TRBD1. The J segment lost 7 bases and the V segment lost 4 bases, leaving 5 bases of the junction unmatched. Germline CDR1 SNHLY, CDR2 FYNNEI. The CDR3 sequence is 13 residues long.

CDR3 in amino acids: CASSYSSGWGEKLFF. Here the CDR3 DNA reads TGTGCCAGCAGTTACTCCTCGGGATGGGGAGAAAAACTGTTTTTT. J is TRBJ1-4 and V is TRBV6-5; D is unresolved. The CDR3 covers 15 residues. The germline V and J ends were trimmed by 0 bases and 8 bases, with 13 bases remaining between them. Germline V gene lookup returns CDR1 MNHEY and CDR2 SVGAGI.

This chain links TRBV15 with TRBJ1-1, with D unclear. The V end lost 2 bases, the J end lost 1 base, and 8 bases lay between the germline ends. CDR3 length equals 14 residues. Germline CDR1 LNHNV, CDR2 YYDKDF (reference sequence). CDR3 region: CATSRIGKNTEAFF. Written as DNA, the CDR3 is TGTGCCACCAGCAGAATTGGTAAGAACACTGAAGCTTTCTTT. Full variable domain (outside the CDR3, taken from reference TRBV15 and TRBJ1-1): DAMVIQNPRYQVTQFGKPVTLSCSQTLNHNVMYWYQQKSSQAPKLLFHYYDKDFNNEADTPDNFQSRRPNTSFCFLDIRSPGLGDTAMYLCATSRIGKNTEAFFGQGTRLTVV.

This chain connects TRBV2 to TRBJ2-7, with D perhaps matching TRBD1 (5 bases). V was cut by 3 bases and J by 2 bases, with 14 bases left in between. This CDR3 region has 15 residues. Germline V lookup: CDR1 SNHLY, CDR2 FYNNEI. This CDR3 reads CASSDAAGIPYEQYF. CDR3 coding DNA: TGTGCCAGCAGTGACGCGGCAGGGATCCCCTACGAGCAGTACTTC.

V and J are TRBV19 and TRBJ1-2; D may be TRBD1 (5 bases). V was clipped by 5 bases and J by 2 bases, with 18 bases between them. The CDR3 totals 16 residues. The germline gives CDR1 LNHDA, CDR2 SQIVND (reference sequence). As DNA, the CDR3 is TGTGCCAGTAGTCCCGTGGGCGGGGCGACAAACTATGGCTACACCTTC. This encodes CASSPVGGATNYGYTF.

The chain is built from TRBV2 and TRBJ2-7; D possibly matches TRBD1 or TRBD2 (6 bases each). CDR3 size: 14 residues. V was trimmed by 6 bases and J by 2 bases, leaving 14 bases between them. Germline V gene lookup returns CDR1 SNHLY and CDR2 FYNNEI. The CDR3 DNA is TGTGCCAGCAGGCCAAGGGGGGAAACCTACGAGCAGTACTTC. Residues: CASRPRGETYEQYF. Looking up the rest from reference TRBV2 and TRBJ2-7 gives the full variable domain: EPEVTQTPSHQVTQMGQEVILRCVPISNHLYFYWYRQILGQKVEFLVSFYNNEISEKSEIFDDQFSVERPDGSNFTLKIRSTKLEDSAMYFCASRPRGETYEQYFGPGTRLTVT.

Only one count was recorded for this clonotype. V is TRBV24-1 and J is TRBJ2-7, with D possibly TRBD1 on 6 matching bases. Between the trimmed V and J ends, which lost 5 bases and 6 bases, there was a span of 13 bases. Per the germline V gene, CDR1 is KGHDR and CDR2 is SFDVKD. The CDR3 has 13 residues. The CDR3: CATSAAQGGEQYF. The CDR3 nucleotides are TGTGCCACCAGTGCCGCACAGGGTGGCGAGCAGTACTTC.

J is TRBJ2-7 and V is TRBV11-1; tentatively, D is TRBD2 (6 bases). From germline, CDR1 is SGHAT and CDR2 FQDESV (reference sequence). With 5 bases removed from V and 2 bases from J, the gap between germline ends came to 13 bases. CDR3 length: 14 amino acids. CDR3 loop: CASSRASATYEQYF. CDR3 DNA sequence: TGTGCCAGCAGCCGGGCTAGCGCGACCTACGAGCAGTACTTC.

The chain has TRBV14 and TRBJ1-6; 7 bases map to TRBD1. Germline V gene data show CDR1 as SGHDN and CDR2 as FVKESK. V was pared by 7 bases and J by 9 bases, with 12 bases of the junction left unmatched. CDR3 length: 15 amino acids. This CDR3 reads CASTALTGLGSPLHF. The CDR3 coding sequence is TGTGCCAGCACCGCATTGACAGGGTTAGGTTCACCCCTCCACTTT.

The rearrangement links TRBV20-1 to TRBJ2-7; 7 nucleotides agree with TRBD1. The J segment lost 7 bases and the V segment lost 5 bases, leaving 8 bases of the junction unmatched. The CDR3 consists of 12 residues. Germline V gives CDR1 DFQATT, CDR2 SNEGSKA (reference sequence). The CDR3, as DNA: TGCAGTGCTCCTACAGGGGTAGGAGAGCAGTACTTC. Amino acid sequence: CSAPTGVGEQYF.

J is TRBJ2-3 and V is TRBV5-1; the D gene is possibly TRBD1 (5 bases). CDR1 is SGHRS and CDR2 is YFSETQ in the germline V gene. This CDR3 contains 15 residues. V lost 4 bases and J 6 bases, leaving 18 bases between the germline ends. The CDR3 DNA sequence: TGCGCCAGCAGCCCTGAGGACAAGGACCCCGATACGCAGTATTTT. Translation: CASSPEDKDPDTQYF.

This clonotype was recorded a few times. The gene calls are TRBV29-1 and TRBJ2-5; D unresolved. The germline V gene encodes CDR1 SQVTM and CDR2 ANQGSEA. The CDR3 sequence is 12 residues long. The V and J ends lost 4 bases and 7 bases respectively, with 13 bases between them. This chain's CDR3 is CSVAKAGGTQYF. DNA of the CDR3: TGCAGCGTTGCTAAAGCCGGCGGGACCCAGTACTTC.

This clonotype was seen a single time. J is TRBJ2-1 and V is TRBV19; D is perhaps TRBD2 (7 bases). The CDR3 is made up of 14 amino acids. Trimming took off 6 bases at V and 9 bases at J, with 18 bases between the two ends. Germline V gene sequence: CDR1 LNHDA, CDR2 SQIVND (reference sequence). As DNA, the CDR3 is TGTGCCAGTAGCGCCGCGGGGGCGGTAGTTGAGCAGTTCTTC. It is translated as CASSAAGAVVEQFF.

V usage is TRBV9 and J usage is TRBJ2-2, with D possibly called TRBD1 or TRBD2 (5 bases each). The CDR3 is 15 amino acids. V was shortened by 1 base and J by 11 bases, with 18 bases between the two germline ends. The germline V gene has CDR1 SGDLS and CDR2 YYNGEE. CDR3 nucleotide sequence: TGTGCCAGCAGCGTAAAAGGGACCCATATTAGTGAGCTGTTTTTT. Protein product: CASSVKGTHISELFF. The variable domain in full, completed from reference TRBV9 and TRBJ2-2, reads DSGVTQTPKHLITATGQRVTLRCSPRSGDLSVYWYQQSLDQGLQFLIQYYNGEERAKGNILERFSAQQFPDLHSELNLSSLELGDSALYFCASSVKGTHISELFFGEGSRLTVL.

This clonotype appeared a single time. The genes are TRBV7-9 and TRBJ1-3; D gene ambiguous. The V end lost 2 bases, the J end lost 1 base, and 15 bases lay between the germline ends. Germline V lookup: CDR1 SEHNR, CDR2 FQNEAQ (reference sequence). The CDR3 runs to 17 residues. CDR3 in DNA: TGTGCCAGCAGCTTAAGGGATATCGCAGTATCTGGAAACACCATATATTTT. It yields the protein CASSLRDIAVSGNTIYF.

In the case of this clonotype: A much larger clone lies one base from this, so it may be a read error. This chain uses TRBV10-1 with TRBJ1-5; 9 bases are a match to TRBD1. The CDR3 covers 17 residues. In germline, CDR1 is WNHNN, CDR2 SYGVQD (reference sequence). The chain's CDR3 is CASSQEWTGVSNRPQHF. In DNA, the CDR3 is TGCGCCAGCAGCCAAGAGTGGACAGGGGTTAGCAATCGGCCCCAGCATTTT.

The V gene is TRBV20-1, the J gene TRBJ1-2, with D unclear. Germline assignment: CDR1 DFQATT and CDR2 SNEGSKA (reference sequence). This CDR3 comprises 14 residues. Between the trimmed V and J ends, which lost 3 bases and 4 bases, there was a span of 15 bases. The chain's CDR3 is CSASQTGRPYGYTF. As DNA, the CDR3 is TGCAGTGCTAGCCAAACTGGGCGTCCCTATGGCTACACCTTC.

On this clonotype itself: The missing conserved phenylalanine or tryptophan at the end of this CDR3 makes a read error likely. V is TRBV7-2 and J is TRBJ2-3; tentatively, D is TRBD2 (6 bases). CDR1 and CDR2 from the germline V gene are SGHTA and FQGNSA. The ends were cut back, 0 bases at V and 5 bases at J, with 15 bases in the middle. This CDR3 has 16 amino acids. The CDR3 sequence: CASSLAQLAGQDTQYS. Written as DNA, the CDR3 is TGTGCCAGCAGCTTAGCTCAATTGGCGGGGCAAGATACGCAGTATTCT.

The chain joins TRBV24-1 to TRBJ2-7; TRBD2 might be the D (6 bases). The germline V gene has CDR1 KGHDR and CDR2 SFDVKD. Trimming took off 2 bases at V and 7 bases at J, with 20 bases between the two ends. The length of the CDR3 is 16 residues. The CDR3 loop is CATSDSRHGRGGEQYF. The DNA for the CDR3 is TGTGCCACCAGTGATTCACGACACGGACGTGGGGGGGAGCAGTACTTC.

CDR3 sequence: CASSLLGGGYNEQFF. The CDR3 DNA sequence: TGTGCCAGCAGTTTATTGGGGGGGGGGTACAATGAGCAGTTCTTC. The gene calls are TRBV27 and TRBJ2-1; 7 nucleotides line up with TRBD2. From germline, CDR1 is MNHEY and CDR2 SMNVEV (reference sequence). The CDR3 length is 15 residues. With V trimmed by 1 base and J by 4 bases, 4 bases remained unmatched.

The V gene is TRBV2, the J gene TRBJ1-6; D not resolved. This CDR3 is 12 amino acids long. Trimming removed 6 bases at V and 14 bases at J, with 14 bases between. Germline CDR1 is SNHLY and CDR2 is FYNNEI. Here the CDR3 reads CASSLGTRTLHF. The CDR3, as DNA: TGTGCCAGCAGCTTAGGTACCAGAACCCTCCACTTT. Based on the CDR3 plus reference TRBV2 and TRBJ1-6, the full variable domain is EPEVTQTPSHQVTQMGQEVILRCVPISNHLYFYWYRQILGQKVEFLVSFYNNEISEKSEIFDDQFSVERPDGSNFTLKIRSTKLEDSAMYFCASSLGTRTLHFGNGTRLTVT.

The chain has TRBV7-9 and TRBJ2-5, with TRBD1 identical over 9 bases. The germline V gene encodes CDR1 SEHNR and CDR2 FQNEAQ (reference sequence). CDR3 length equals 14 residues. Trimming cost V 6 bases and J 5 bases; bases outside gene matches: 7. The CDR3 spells CASSEDRGRETQYF. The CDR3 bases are TGTGCCAGCAGTGAGGACAGGGGAAGGGAGACCCAGTACTTC.

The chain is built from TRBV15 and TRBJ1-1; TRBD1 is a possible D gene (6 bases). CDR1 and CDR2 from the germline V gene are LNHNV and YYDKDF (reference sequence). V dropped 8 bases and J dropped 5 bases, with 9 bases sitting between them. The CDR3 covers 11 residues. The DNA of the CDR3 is TGTGCCACCCTAGGACAGACTGAAGCTTTCTTT. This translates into CATLGQTEAFF.

The CDR3 nucleotides read TGTGCCAGCAGCAGAAATGAGGTTCAGCCCCAGCATTTT. Encoded protein: CASSRNEVQPQHF. V usage is TRBV5-5 and J usage is TRBJ1-5; no clear D gene. CDR1 is SGHKS and CDR2 is YYEKEE in the germline V gene (reference sequence). Trimming cost V 4 bases and J 6 bases, with 11 bases left between them. The CDR3 covers 13 residues.

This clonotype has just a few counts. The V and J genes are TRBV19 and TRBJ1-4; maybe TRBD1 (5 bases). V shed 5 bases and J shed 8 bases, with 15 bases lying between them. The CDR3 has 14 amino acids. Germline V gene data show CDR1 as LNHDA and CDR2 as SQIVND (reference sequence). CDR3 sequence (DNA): TGTGCCAGTAGTCTCCGACAAGAGGGGGAAAAACTGTTTTTT. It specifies CASSLRQEGEKLFF.

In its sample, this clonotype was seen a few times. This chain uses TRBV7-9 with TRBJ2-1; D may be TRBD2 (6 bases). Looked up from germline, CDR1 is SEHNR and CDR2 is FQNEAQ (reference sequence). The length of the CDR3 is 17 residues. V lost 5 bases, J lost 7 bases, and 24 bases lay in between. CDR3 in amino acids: CASSPRGAGKIWNEQFF. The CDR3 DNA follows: TGTGCCAGCAGCCCGCGTGGAGCGGGCAAAATATGGAATGAGCAGTTCTTC. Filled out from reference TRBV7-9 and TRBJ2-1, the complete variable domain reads DTGVSQNPRHKITKRGQNVTFRCDPISEHNRLYWYRQTLGQGPEFLTYFQNEAQLEKSRLLSDRFSAERPKGSFSTLEIQRTEQGDSAMYLCASSPRGAGKIWNEQFFGPGTRLTVL.

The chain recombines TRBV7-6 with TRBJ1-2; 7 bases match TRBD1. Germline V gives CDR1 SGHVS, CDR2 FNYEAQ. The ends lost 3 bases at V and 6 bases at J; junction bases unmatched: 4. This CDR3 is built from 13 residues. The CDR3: CASSFHRGDGYTF. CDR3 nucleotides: TGTGCCAGCAGCTTCCACAGGGGTGATGGCTACACCTTC.

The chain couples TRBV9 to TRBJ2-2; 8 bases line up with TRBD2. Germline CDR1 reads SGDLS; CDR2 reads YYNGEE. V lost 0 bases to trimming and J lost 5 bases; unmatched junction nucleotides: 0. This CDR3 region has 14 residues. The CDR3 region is CASSVASGTGELFF. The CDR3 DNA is TGTGCCAGCAGCGTAGCTAGCGGGACCGGGGAGCTGTTTTTT.